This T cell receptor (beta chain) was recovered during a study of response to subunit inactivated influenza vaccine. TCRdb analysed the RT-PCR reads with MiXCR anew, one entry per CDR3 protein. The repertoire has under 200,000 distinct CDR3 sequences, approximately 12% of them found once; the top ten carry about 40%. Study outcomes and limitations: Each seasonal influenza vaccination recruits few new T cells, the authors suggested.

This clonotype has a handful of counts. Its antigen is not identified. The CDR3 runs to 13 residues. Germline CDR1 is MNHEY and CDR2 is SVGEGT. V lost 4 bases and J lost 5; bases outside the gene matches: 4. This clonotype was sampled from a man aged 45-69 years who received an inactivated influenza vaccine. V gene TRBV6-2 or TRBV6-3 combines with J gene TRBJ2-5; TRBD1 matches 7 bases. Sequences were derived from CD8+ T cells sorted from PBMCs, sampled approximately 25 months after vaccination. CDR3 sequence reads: CASSSTGMETQYF. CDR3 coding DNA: TGTGCCAGCAGTTCGACAGGGATGGAGACCCAGTACTTC.